This entry describes one T cell receptor (beta chain). The record originates from a study of blood T cell repertoires in COVID-19. Study-level background: The samples span acute and convalescent COVID-19 from the United States, Italy and Spain. Sample material is recorded as cDNA or gDNA derived from T cells, B-cell-depleted T cells, or PBMCs.

This CDR3 has 12 amino acids. V lost 5 bases and J 7 bases, leaving 12 bases between the germline ends. Per the original methods: For nucleated cells, counts were estimated from reference gene primer amplification. Clones were sequenced by immunoSEQ multiplex PCR, and TCRdb holds only the in-frame ones, with some missing. The V and J calls and the clone size are those of that table, but D and trimming were determined from the DNA. This sample has around 36,000 clones; roughly four fifths occur once, and the top ten carry approximately 3.6%. V and J are TRBV12-3 or TRBV12-4 and TRBJ2-7; D not certain. Sequenced: peripheral blood. The sequence came from a man in his fifties or sixties with acute or convalescent COVID-19. For the CDR3, the DNA is TGTGCCAGCAGTCCCAGTAGCCGGGAGCAGTACTTC. Encoded protein: CASSPSSREQYF.